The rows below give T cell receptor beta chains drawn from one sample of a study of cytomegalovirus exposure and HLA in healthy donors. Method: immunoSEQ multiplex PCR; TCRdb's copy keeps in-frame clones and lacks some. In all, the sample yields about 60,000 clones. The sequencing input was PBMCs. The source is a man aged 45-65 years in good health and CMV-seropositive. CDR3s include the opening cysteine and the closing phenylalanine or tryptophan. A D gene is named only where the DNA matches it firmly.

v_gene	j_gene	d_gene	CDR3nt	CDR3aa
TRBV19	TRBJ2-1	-	TGTGCCAGTAGTATCTCCGGGACTTACAATGAGCAGTTCTTC	CASSISGTYNEQFF
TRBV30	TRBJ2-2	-	TGTGCCTGGACTACAGGCGCGAACACCGGGGAGCTGTTTTTT	CAWTTGANTGELFF
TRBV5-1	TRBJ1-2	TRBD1	TGCGCCAGCTCCCAGATGGGACAGGGCTATGGCTACACCTTC	CASSQMGQGYGYTF
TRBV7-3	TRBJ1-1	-	TGTGCCAGCAGCTTCCAACTTGCGGGAACTGAAGATTTCTTT	CASSFQLAGTEDFF
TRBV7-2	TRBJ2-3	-	TGTGCCAGCAGCTTAGGCGGTAGCTGGGCAGATACGCAGTATTTT	CASSLGGSWADTQYF
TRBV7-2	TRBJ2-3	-	TGTGCCAGCAGCTTAGTTGGAGCCACAGATACGCAGTATTTT	CASSLVGATDTQYF
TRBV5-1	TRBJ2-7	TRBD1	TGCGCCAGCAGCGGGACAGTCTACTCCTACGAGCAGTACTTC	CASSGTVYSYEQYF
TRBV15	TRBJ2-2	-	TGTGCCACCAGCATAGAGATAGGGAGTAAGGCCGGGGAGCTGTTTTTT	CATSIEIGSKAGELFF
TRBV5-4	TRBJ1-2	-	TGTGCCAGCAGCTTTACCGGGAGCTATGGCTACACCTTC	CASSFTGSYGYTF
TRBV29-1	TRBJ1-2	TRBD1	TGCAGCGTTGCTCCGGACAGGAGGCATGGCTACACCTTC	CSVAPDRRHGYTF
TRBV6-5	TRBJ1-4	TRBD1	TGTGCCAGCAGTTACCGAGGACAGGGGAATGAAAAACTGTTTTTT	CASSYRGQGNEKLFF
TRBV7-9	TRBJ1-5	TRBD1	TGTGCCAGCAGCTCGACAGGGGGACAGCCCCAGCATTTT	CASSSTGGQPQHF
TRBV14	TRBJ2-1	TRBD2	TGTGCCAGCAGCGAGACTAGCGGGAGGGCGCGGGAGCAGTTCTTC	CASSETSGRAREQFF
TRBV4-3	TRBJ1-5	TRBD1	TGCGCCAGCAGCCAAGATCGGGGGTGGGCCGGGACAGATCAGCCCCAGCATTTT	CASSQDRGWAGTDQPQHF
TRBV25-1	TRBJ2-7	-	TGTGCCAGCAGACAAACTAGGAACCTACCCTACGAGCAGTACTTC	CASRQTRNLPYEQYF
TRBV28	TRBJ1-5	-	TGTGCCAGCACCCAGACAGATCAGCCCCAGCATTTT	CASTQTDQPQHF